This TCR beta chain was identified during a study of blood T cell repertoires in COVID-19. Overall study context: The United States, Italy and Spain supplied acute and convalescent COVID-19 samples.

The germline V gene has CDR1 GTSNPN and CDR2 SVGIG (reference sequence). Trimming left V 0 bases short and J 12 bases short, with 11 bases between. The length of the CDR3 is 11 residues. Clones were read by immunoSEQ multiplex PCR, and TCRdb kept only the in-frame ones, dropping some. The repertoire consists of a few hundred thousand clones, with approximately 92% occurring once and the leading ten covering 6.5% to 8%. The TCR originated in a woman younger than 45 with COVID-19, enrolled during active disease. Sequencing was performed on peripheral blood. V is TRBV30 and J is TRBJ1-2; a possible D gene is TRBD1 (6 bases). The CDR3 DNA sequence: TGTGCCTGGAGTGTTTACAGGGTTCACACCTTC. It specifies CAWSVYRVHTF.